This TCR beta chain was sequenced for a study of OX40 agonist ivuxolimab in advanced cancers. Study at large: An agonistic anti-OX40 (CD134) antibody, ivuxolimab, was used to treat the patients. From roughly 20 to 85 years was the age range, with a mean of around 54 years, and over 80% were male.

This CDR3 has 13 residues. Germline V lookup: CDR1 LNHDA, CDR2 SQIVND (reference sequence). V was shortened by 6 bases and J by 3 bases, with 12 bases between the two germline ends. Blood draws occurred at baseline, cycle 4 day 1, and cycle 7 day 1. The repertoire was sequenced with immunoSEQ multiplex PCR; TCRdb's copy has only in-frame clones and lacks some. The profile shows 49,000 or so clones, roughly 82% of them singletons. Specimen: CD4+ or CD8+ T cells sorted from blood, collected in a trial of the OX40 agonist ivuxolimab. This TCR was sampled from an adult with an advanced solid tumor such as melanoma, head and neck, liver or kidney cancer. The chain carries TRBV19 and TRBJ2-7; either TRBD1 or TRBD2 may fit D (6 bases each). The CDR3 DNA is TGTGCCAGTAGCGGGGGCTTCTTCTACGAGCAGTACTTC. Its protein is CASSGGFFYEQYF. The whole variable domain, remainder taken from reference TRBV19 and TRBJ2-7, is DGGITQSPKYLFRKEGQNVTLSCEQNLNHDAMYWYRQDPGQGLRLIYYSQIVNDFQKGDIAEGYSVSREKKESFPLTVTSAQKNPTAFYLCASSGGFFYEQYFGPGTRLTVT.